This T cell receptor (beta chain) was found in a study of early T cells in non-severe SARS-CoV-2 infection. As part of library construction, unique molecular identifiers were attached to individual cDNA molecules. TCRdb re-called the 5' RACE reads through MiXCR, storing one row per CDR3 protein. Among 57,000 or so distinct CDR3 sequences listed, 4.5% to 7% were seen once. This clonotype was recorded a few times. CDR3 size: 15 residues. Germline-derived CDR1 and CDR2 are SGHAT and FQNNGV. Trimming cost V 5 bases and J 5 bases, with 18 bases left between them. The chain carries TRBV11-2 and TRBJ2-5, with D possibly matching TRBD2 (6 bases). The origin of this receptor is an adult who was a healthcare worker with PCR-confirmed SARS-CoV-2 infection or an uninfected control (not recorded which). Material: whole blood. The CDR3 sequence is CASSLSLGGGETQYF. CDR3 sequence (DNA): TGTGCCAGCAGCCTCTCCTTGGGGGGTGGGGAGACCCAGTACTTC. Combining the CDR3 with reference TRBV11-2 and TRBJ2-5 gives the whole variable domain EAGVAQSPRYKIIEKRQSVAFWCNPISGHATLYWYQQILGQGPKLLIQFQNNGVVDDSQLPKDRFSAERLKGVDSTLKIQPAKLEDSAVYLCASSLSLGGGETQYFGPGTRLLVL.